This T cell receptor (beta chain) was sequenced for a study of blood T cell repertoires in COVID-19. Across the study: There were acute and convalescent COVID-19 samples, and they came from the United States, Italy and Spain. Sources were T cells, B-cell-depleted T cells, or PBMCs; the material itself was cDNA or gDNA.

This CDR3 comprises 14 residues. Germline V CDR1 and CDR2: LNHDA, SQIVND (reference sequence). Trimming took 4 bases from V and 4 from J, leaving 12 bases between them. Study processing details: Estimated nucleated cell counts came from reference gene primer amplification. TCRdb's table, derived via immunoSEQ multiplex PCR, lists solely in-frame clones and lacks some. The D gene and trimming were derived from the DNA, and the V and J assignments and clone size from that table. The data contain 40,000 to 55,000 clones, roughly 90% of them singletons. Material for sequencing was peripheral blood. This clonotype was sampled from a human donor in a cohort sampled during active COVID-19. This chain joins TRBV19 and TRBJ2-3; D might be TRBD1 (6 bases). CDR3 DNA: TGTGCCAGTAGTACCAAACAGGGCGCAGATACGCAGTATTTT. It translates to CASSTKQGADTQYF.